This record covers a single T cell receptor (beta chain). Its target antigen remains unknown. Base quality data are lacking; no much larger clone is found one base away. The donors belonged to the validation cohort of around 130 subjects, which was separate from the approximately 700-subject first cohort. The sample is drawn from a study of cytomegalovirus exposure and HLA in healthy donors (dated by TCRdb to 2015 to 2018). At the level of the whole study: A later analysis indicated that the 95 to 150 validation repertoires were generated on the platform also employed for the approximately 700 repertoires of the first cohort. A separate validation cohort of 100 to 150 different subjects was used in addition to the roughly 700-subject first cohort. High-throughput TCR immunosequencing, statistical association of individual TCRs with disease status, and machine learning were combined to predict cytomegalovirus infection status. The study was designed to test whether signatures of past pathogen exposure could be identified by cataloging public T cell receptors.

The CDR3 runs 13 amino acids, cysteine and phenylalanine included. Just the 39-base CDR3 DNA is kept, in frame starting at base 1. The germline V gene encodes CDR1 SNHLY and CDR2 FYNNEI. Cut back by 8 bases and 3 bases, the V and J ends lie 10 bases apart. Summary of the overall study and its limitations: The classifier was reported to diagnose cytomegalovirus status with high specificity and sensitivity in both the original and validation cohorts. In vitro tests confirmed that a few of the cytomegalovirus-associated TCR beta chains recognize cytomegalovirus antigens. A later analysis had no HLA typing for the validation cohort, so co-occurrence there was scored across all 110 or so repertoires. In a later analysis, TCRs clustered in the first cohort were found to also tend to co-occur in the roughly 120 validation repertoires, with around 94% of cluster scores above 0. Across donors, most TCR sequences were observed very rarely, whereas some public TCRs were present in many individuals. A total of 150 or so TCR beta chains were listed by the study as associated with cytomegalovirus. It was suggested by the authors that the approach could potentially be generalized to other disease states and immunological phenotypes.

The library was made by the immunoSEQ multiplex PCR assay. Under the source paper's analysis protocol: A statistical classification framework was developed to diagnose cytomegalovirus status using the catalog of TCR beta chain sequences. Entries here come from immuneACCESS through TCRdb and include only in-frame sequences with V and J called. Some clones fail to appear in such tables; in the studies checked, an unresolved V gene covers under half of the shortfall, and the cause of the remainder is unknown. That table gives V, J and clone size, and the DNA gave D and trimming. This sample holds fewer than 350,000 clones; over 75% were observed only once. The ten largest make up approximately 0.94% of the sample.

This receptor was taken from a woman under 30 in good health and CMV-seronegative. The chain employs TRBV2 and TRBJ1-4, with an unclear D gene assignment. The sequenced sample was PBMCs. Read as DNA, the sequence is TGTGCCAGCTCCGGGAGTCCTAATGAAAAACTGTTTTTT. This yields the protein CASSGSPNEKLFF.